This T cell receptor (beta chain) was profiled in a study of neurological immune-mediated disorders. Overall study findings and caveats: CDR3 amino acid sequences of expanded clones were not shared across subjects, a result suggesting private repertoires in all groups. Phylogenetic grouping assigned the repertoires of 18 of 34 multiple sclerosis patients to one related-CDR3 cluster, which constitutes a possible signature.

V was trimmed by 6 bases and J by 6 bases, leaving 21 bases between them. Germline V gene data show CDR1 as SGHVS and CDR2 as FNYEAQ. The CDR3 loop spans 16 amino acids. Each CDR3 protein is one row after TCRdb ran MiXCR on the 5' RACE reads. The table lists some 56,000 distinct CDR3 sequences, around 4% of them singletons, with 6.5% in the top ten. Concerning this clonotype itself: Its specificity is unknown.

Sequencing was done on a sample of PBMCs. The chain links TRBV7-6 to TRBJ1-5; D might be TRBD1 (5 bases). This clonotype originated in a man aged 55 to 70 with multiple sclerosis. This chain's CDR3 is CASSPLPLRGIQPQHF. In DNA form, the CDR3 reads TGTGCCAGCAGTCCTCTACCCTTGCGGGGGATTCAGCCCCAGCATTTT.